These 13 T cell receptor beta chains came from one sample sequenced in a study of control samples from healthy donors and cancer patients. Profiled with immunoSEQ multiplex PCR; TCRdb holds only in-frame clones, not every one. The data contain approximately 63,000 clones, roughly 85% of them singletons. Sequencing was carried out using blood. The receptors come from a man aged 35 to 55 in good health.

The J gene is TRBJ2-1, the V gene TRBV28, with 13 bases lining up with TRBD2. The V gene's germline CDR1 is MDHEN and CDR2 SYDVKM. V dropped 6 bases and J dropped 9; count of bases not matched to a gene: 11. The CDR3 loop spans 16 amino acids. The CDR3 here is CASSYGLAGVRVEQFF. The CDR3 DNA reads TGTGCCAGCAGCTACGGACTAGCGGGAGTTAGGGTTGAGCAGTTCTTC.

The CDR3 spells CASSPRPGGLNTEAFF. The DNA for the CDR3 is TGTGCCAGCAGTCCACGACCAGGAGGCCTGAACACTGAAGCTTTCTTT. The V and J genes are TRBV7-6 and TRBJ1-1; D ambiguous. CDR3 length: 16 amino acids. CDR1 and CDR2 (germline): SGHVS, FNYEAQ. Between the trimmed V and J ends, which lost 6 bases and 0 bases, there was a span of 17 bases. The full variable domain, completed using reference TRBV7-6 and TRBJ1-1, is GAGVSQSPRYKVTKRGQDVALRCDPISGHVSLYWYRQALGQGPEFLTYFNYEAQQDKSGLPNDRFSAERPEGSISTLTIQRTEQRDSAMYRCASSPRPGGLNTEAFFGQGTRLTVV.

The chain recombines TRBV7-8 with TRBJ1-6; 7 bases align to TRBD1. V lost 4 bases and J lost 4; bases outside the gene matches: 4. This CDR3 has 15 amino acids. Germline CDR1 reads SGHVS; CDR2 reads FQNEAQ. CDR3 coding DNA: TGTGCCAGCAGCTCCTGGACAGGTTATAATTCACCCCTCCACTTT. Protein: CASSSWTGYNSPLHF.

The chain links TRBV12-3 or TRBV12-4 to TRBJ2-4, with D perhaps matching TRBD1 (6 bases). The V end was cut by 2 bases, the J end by 14 bases, with 13 bases between. The CDR3 is made up of 12 amino acids. The CDR3 region is CASSLTGPREYF. In DNA, the CDR3 is TGTGCCAGCAGTTTAACAGGGCCAAGGGAGTACTTC.

The chain combines TRBV28 with TRBJ2-7; the D gene is possibly TRBD1 (5 bases). The germline V gene has CDR1 MDHEN and CDR2 SYDVKM. The CDR3 covers 14 residues. Trimming shortened V by 3 bases and J by 5 bases, and 14 bases separated the two germline ends. CDR3 nucleotide sequence: TGTGCCAGCAGTTTTCGGCAGGGAAGCAACGAGCAGTACTTC. Encoded protein: CASSFRQGSNEQYF.

The chain carries TRBV7-3 and TRBJ2-2; D unclear. From germline, CDR1 is SGHTA and CDR2 FQGTGA. V lost 5 bases to trimming and J lost 1 base, with 8 bases between them. The CDR3 sequence is 14 residues long. Written as DNA, the CDR3 is TGTGCCAGCAGCCGACGGAGGAACACCGGGGAGCTGTTTTTT. It specifies CASSRRRNTGELFF. The whole variable domain, remainder taken from reference TRBV7-3 and TRBJ2-2, is GAGVSQTPSNKVTEKGKYVELRCDPISGHTALYWYRQSLGQGPEFLIYFQGTGAADDSGLPNDRFFAVRPEGSVSTLKIQRTERGDSAVYLCASSRRRNTGELFFGEGSRLTVL.

The rearrangement joins TRBV7-3 to TRBJ2-1; D might be TRBD2 (6 bases). Germline V gives CDR1 SGHTA, CDR2 FQGTGA. With 5 bases removed from V and 4 bases from J, the gap between germline ends came to 12 bases. CDR3 size: 14 residues. The CDR3 sequence: CASSPPGLYNEQFF. DNA of the CDR3: TGTGCCAGCAGCCCTCCGGGACTTTACAATGAGCAGTTCTTC. The full variable domain, completed using reference TRBV7-3 and TRBJ2-1, is GAGVSQTPSNKVTEKGKYVELRCDPISGHTALYWYRQSLGQGPEFLIYFQGTGAADDSGLPNDRFFAVRPEGSVSTLKIQRTERGDSAVYLCASSPPGLYNEQFFGPGTRLTVL.

The V and J genes are TRBV24-1 and TRBJ1-1; the match to TRBD1 covers 7 bases. There are 13 residues in the CDR3. CDR1 and CDR2 (germline): KGHDR, SFDVKD. The J segment lost 11 bases and the V segment lost 3 bases, leaving 8 bases of the junction unmatched. CDR3 nucleotides: TGTGCCACCAGTGATCCAAGACAGGGCGCCGCTTTCTTT. Protein sequence: CATSDPRQGAAFF.

The V gene is TRBV2, the J gene TRBJ2-7, with unresolved D. The CDR3 has 15 amino acids. V was clipped by 2 bases and J by 2 bases, with 13 bases between them. Germline-derived CDR1 and CDR2 are SNHLY and FYNNEI. The CDR3 reads CASSETRSVTYEQYF. The DNA for the CDR3 is TGTGCCAGCAGTGAAACCAGGTCGGTTACCTACGAGCAGTACTTC. Combining the CDR3 with reference TRBV2 and TRBJ2-7 gives the whole variable domain EPEVTQTPSHQVTQMGQEVILRCVPISNHLYFYWYRQILGQKVEFLVSFYNNEISEKSEIFDDQFSVERPDGSNFTLKIRSTKLEDSAMYFCASSETRSVTYEQYFGPGTRLTVT.

This chain links TRBV19 with TRBJ2-1; TRBD2 matches 8 bases. The V gene end was trimmed by 7 bases and the J gene end by 2 bases; junction bases not matched to a gene: 13. CDR3 size: 17 residues. The germline gives CDR1 LNHDA, CDR2 SQIVND (reference sequence). CDR3 protein: CASTPVLSGIAYNEQFF. CDR3 sequence (DNA): TGTGCCAGTACACCGGTCCTTAGCGGGATAGCCTACAATGAGCAGTTCTTC.

The CDR3 bases are TGCGCCAGCAGCCCGACAGGGTACACAGATACGCAGTATTTT. Protein: CASSPTGYTDTQYF. The chain employs TRBV4-3 and TRBJ2-3, with TRBD1 matching 7 bases. Germline CDR1 LGHNA, CDR2 YSLEER. Trimming took 4 bases from V and 2 from J; bases not matched to a gene: 3. The CDR3 has 14 amino acids.

The rearrangement links TRBV6-1 to TRBJ2-7; 8 bases fit TRBD2. The junction had 5 bases not matched to a gene; V was cut back by 1 base and J by 0 bases. Germline loops: CDR1 MNHNS, CDR2 SASEGT. This CDR3 is 16 amino acids long. CDR3 DNA: TGTGCCAGCAGTGAAGACGAGGGACTAGGCTCCTACGAGCAGTACTTC. It is translated as CASSEDEGLGSYEQYF.

This chain uses TRBV2 with TRBJ1-2; D not resolved. The CDR3 consists of 13 residues. With 4 bases removed from V and 5 bases from J, the gap between germline ends came to 11 bases. From germline, CDR1 is SNHLY and CDR2 FYNNEI. The CDR3 reads CASSGSSWYGYTF. The CDR3 region has the DNA TGTGCCAGCAGTGGGAGTTCTTGGTATGGCTACACCTTC.